This T cell receptor beta chain was retrieved from a study of siplizumab effects on memory and regulatory T cells. Findings of the study overall: Controls had approximately 26% Treg-derived mappable alloreactive CD4+ clones on average, versus about 70% with siplizumab. Contribution to the alloresponse seemed major for naive T cells, which also seemed more diverse than memory cells. Alloreactive clones mapping to unstimulated subsets formed only a minor fraction.

The data were produced by immunoSEQ multiplex PCR, yet TCRdb's version contains in-frame clones alone and is incomplete. The profile shows over 100,000 clones, approximately 93% of them singletons. As for this clone: As yet, its antigen is unknown.

V lost 0 bases and J 1 base, leaving 12 bases between the germline ends. CDR1 and CDR2 from the germline V gene are SGHTA and FQGNSA. The CDR3 contains 16 residues. The specimen was Tregs sorted from blood. The clonotype was recovered from a human donor in good health. The chain links TRBV7-2 to TRBJ1-2; the D is unclear. The CDR3 DNA follows: TGTGCCAGCAGCTTAGCCCCCGGGAGCTTTAACTATGGCTACACCTTC. Its protein is CASSLAPGSFNYGYTF.